The sequence of this T cell receptor beta chain was determined in a study of T cells in Graves' hyperthyroidism and ophthalmopathy. The TCR beta CDR3 regions underwent amplification using RNA transcripts as the source. The TCR CDR3 was amplified in a first-round RT-PCR using the HTBI primer set. TCRdb recomputed calls from the multiplex PCR reads with MiXCR, one row per CDR3 protein. In the table there are approximately 620,000 distinct CDR3 sequences, more than 11% of which are singletons. Study-level findings and limits: In validation, the model predicted ophthalmopathy. These predictions came a median roughly seven months before onset.

Disease duration under 2 months; hyperthyroidism patients were aged 18 to 65. Clinical symptoms, serum thyroxine and TRAb, thyroid ultrasound and orbital computed tomography together formed the diagnostic basis. Comments on this clonotype: The antigen is not known.

The sequence derives from a woman aged 30 to 39 with Graves' hyperthyroidism that later progressed to Graves' ophthalmopathy. Sequenced: blood.

The CDR3 reads CASSLGQGDGSPLHF. CDR3 in DNA: TGTGCCAGCAGTCTAGGACAGGGGGACGGTTCACCCCTCCACTTT. The chain recombines TRBV11-3 with TRBJ1-6; TRBD1 matches at 10 bases. V trimming: 6 bases; J trimming: 9 bases; junction bases outside the gene matches: 8. Germline V lookup: CDR1 SGHNT, CDR2 YENEEA. The CDR3 has 15 residues.